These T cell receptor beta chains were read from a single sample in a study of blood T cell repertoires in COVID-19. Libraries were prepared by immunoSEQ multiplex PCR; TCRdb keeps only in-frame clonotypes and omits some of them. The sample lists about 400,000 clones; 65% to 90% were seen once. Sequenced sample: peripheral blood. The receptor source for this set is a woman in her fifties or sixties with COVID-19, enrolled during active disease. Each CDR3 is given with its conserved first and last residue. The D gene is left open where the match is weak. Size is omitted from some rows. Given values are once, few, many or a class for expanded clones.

DNA: TGTGCCAGCAGCCGGATAGGGGAGGATGGCTACACCTTC; CDR3: CASSRIGEDGYTF; D: .; J: TRBJ1-2; size: .; V: TRBV5-4
DNA: TGTGCCAGCAGCCCCGGTATGGATCAGCCCCAGCATTTT; CDR3: CASSPGMDQPQHF; D: .; J: TRBJ1-5; size: .; V: TRBV11-2
DNA: TGTGCCAGCAGCTCGACAGGGAGCTCCTACAATGAGCAGTTCTTC; CDR3: CASSSTGSSYNEQFF; D: TRBD1; J: TRBJ2-1; size: .; V: TRBV7-8
DNA: TGTGCCTGGGGGGGGACAGGGCGGTTCCAAGAGACCCAGTACTTC; CDR3: CAWGGTGRFQETQYF; D: TRBD1; J: TRBJ2-5; size: .; V: TRBV30
DNA: TGTGCCAGCAGTACAGGGACGTCGTATTATAGCAATCAGCCCCAGCATTTT; CDR3: CASSTGTSYYSNQPQHF; D: .; J: TRBJ1-5; size: .; V: TRBV6-2/TRBV6-3
DNA: TGTGCCAGCAGTATGACAGTGAATAATCAGCCCCAGCATTTT; CDR3: CASSMTVNNQPQHF; D: .; J: TRBJ1-5; size: .; V: TRBV6-5
DNA: TGCGCCAGCAGCCGACAGGGATTTGACAACACTGAAGCTTTCTTT; CDR3: CASSRQGFDNTEAFF; D: TRBD1; J: TRBJ1-1; size: .; V: TRBV5-1
DNA: TGTGCCTGGAGTGGCCCCGGACTAGCAGGAACAGATACGCAGTATTTT; CDR3: CAWSGPGLAGTDTQYF; D: TRBD2; J: TRBJ2-3; size: .; V: TRBV30
DNA: TGTGCCAGCCAGGGCGGGGGTCAGCCCCAGCATTTT; CDR3: CASQGGGQPQHF; D: .; J: TRBJ1-5; size: few; V: TRBV7-9
DNA: TGTGCCTGGAGTTTCGGGACTCTCACCTACGAGCAGTACTTC; CDR3: CAWSFGTLTYEQYF; D: .; J: TRBJ2-7; size: .; V: TRBV30
DNA: TGTGCCTGGTGCTCGGGGGTCTCTGGAAACACCATATATTTT; CDR3: CAWCSGVSGNTIYF; D: .; J: TRBJ1-3; size: .; V: TRBV30